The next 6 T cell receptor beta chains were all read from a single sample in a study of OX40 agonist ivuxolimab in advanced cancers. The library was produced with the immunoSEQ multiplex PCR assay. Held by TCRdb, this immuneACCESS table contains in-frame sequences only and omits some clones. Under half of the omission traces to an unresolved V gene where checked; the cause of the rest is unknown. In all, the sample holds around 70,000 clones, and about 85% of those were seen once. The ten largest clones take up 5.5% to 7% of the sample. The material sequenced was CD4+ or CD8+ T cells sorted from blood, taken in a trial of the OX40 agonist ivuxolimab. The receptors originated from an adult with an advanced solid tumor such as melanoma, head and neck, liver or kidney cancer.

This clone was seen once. CDR3 in amino acids: CASSPQAGDFTKNIQYF. As DNA, the CDR3 is TGTGCCAGCAGCCCCCAGGCGGGCGATTTTACCAAAAACATTCAGTACTTC. This sequence joins TRBV5-7 and TRBJ2-4; D is perhaps TRBD2 (5 bases). TRBV5-7 is an open reading frame whose function is uncertain. V lost 4 bases to trimming and J lost 2 bases, with 19 bases between them. CDR3 length: 17 residues.

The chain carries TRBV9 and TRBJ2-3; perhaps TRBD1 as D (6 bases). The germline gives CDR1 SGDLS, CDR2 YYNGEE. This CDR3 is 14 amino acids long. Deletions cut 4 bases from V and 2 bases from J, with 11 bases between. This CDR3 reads CASSITGLTDTQYF. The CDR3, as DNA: TGTGCCAGCAGCATTACAGGGCTCACAGATACGCAGTATTTT.

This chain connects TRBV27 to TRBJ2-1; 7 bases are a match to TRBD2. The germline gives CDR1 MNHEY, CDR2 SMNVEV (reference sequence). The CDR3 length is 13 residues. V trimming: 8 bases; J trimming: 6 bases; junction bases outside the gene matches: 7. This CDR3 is CASGHGGVNEQFF. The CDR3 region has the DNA TGTGCCAGCGGCCATGGGGGGGTCAATGAGCAGTTCTTC.

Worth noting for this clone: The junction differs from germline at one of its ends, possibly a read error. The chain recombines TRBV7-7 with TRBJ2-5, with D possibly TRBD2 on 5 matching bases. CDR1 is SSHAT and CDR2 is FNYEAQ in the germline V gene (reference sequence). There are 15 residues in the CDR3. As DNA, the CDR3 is TGTGCTAGCAGCTCAACCCCCCGGGGCCAAGAGACCCAGTACTTC. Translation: CASSSTPRGQETQYF.

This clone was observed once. The chain's CDR3 is CASSLAAGGETQYF. Written as DNA, the CDR3 is TGTGCCAGCAGCTTAGCGGCAGGGGGAGAGACCCAGTACTTC. The gene calls are TRBV7-9 and TRBJ2-5; 7 bases are shared with TRBD1. Germline lookup yields CDR1 SEHNR and CDR2 FQNEAQ (reference sequence). The CDR3 totals 14 residues. J gave up 4 bases and V 0 bases, and 2 bases lay outside the gene matches.

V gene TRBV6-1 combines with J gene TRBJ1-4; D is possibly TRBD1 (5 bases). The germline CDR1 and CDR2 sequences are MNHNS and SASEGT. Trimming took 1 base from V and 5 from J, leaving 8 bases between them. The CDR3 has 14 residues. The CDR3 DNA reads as TGTGCCAGCAGTGAAGGGCGGGGGAATGAAAAACTGTTTTTT. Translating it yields CASSEGRGNEKLFF.